These T cell receptor beta chains were read from a single sample in a study of T-cell memory formation after mild COVID-19. TCRdb recomputed calls from the 5' RACE reads with MiXCR, one row per CDR3 protein. The data show 300,000 to 400,000 distinct CDR3 sequences, with 25% to 30% seen just once and approximately 12% held by the top ten. Sequencing was done on a sample of PBMCs or a T cell subset sorted from them (not recorded which). These receptor sequences come from an adult woman who had mild COVID-19 (a few samples of this study predate the infection). Cell type and time point are not known. Each CDR3 is given with its conserved first and last residue. Each record gives: clone size, V gene, D gene, J gene, CDR3 protein, CDR3 DNA. The D gene is left open where the match is weak. The size entry is marked missing in some rows and otherwise reads once, few, many or a size class.

>many|TRBV11-2|.|TRBJ2-7
CASSSLIGPGALGEQYF
TGTGCCAGCAGCTCCCTTATCGGGCCGGGTGCTCTGGGAGAGCAGTACTTC
>few|TRBV20-1|TRBD2|TRBJ2-1
CSARVWTSGSLSYNEQFF
TGCAGTGCTAGAGTCTGGACTAGCGGGAGTCTCTCTTACAATGAGCAGTTCTTC
>few|TRBV7-2|TRBD1|TRBJ2-7
CASSLGGTGGIYEQYF
TGTGCCAGCAGCTTAGGTGGGACAGGGGGCATCTACGAGCAGTACTTC
>.|TRBV14|.|TRBJ2-1
CASSHSYGTSAYNEQFF
TGTGCCAGCAGCCATTCCTACGGCACCTCGGCCTACAATGAGCAGTTCTTC
>few|TRBV7-2|.|TRBJ2-7
CASSLTAISHEQYF
TGTGCCAGCAGCCTCACCGCTATTAGCCACGAGCAGTACTTC
>.|TRBV5-1|TRBD1|TRBJ2-1
CASSYWTGYNEQFF
TGCGCCAGCAGCTACTGGACAGGATACAATGAGCAGTTCTTC
>.|TRBV20-1|.|TRBJ2-7
CSAREQGSSSYEQYF
TGCAGTGCTAGGGAACAGGGATCGAGCTCCTACGAGCAGTACTTC
>few|TRBV6-5|TRBD1|TRBJ1-1
CASSQTGITEAFF
TGTGCCAGCAGCCAGACAGGGATCACTGAAGCTTTCTTT
>few|TRBV18|.|TRBJ2-3
CASSPKAGHTDTQYF
TGTGCCAGCTCACCGAAGGCAGGGCACACAGATACGCAGTATTTT
>few|TRBV11-2|.|TRBJ2-2
CASSPLWTTRSRAGELFF
TGTGCCAGCAGTCCCCTCTGGACTACTCGTTCTAGGGCCGGGGAGCTGTTTTTT
>few|TRBV29-1|TRBD1|TRBJ1-1
CSVGQDLGTEAFF
TGCAGCGTGGGACAGGATTTGGGGACTGAAGCTTTCTTT
>.|TRBV7-8|TRBD1|TRBJ1-2
CASSSLGTAAAYTF
TGTGCCAGCAGCTCCCTCGGGACAGCAGCGGCCTACACCTTC
>many|TRBV3-1|TRBD2|TRBJ2-7
CASSQGGLADYEQYF
TGTGCCAGCAGCCAAGGAGGACTAGCGGACTACGAGCAGTACTTC
>many|TRBV4-2|.|TRBJ2-3
CASSQDWGTSTDTQYF
TGTGCCAGCAGCCAAGATTGGGGGACTAGCACAGATACGCAGTATTTT
>few|TRBV6-6|.|TRBJ2-3
CASSYLATTDTQYF
TGTGCCAGCAGTTACCTAGCGACCACAGATACGCAGTATTTT
>.|TRBV19|.|TRBJ2-2
CASSITGSTGELFF
TGTGCCAGTAGTATAACAGGGAGCACCGGGGAGCTGTTTTTT
>.|TRBV5-1|.|TRBJ2-6
CASSLTGSGANVLTF
TGTGCCAGCAGCTTGACGGGGAGTGGGGCCAACGTCCTGACTTTC